This T cell receptor beta chain is from a study of patients and donors after allogeneic stem cell transplantation. In its sample, this clonotype was seen a few times. CDR3 length: 14 amino acids. V shed 3 bases and J shed 3 bases, with 10 bases lying between them. Germline loops: CDR1 KGHDR, CDR2 SFDVKD. TCRdb reanalysed the RT-PCR reads using MiXCR and keeps one entry per CDR3 protein. The sample lists hundreds of thousands of distinct CDR3 sequences, roughly 17% occurring once. This sequence was found in a human donor who was either an allogeneic HSCT recipient or a stem cell or donor lymphocyte infusion donor (not recorded which). It is not recorded whose cells these are; they may come from a transplant donor. This rearrangement joins TRBV24-1 to TRBJ2-5, with a possible D match to TRBD1 (6 bases). The sequenced material came from blood, either unsorted or a sorted T cell fraction (not recorded which). The CDR3 loop is CATSDPTGKETQYF. The DNA for the CDR3 is TGTGCCACCAGTGATCCAACAGGGAAAGAGACCCAGTACTTC.